This T cell receptor beta chain is from a study of T-cell memory formation after mild COVID-19. The study's findings and limits: The main location of contracting CD4+ clones was CM and EM, and that of contracting CD8+ clones was EMRA. There were some responding clones in pre-infection memory, which suggested that cross-reactive memory had joined.

The length of the CDR3 is 14 residues. V lost 4 bases and J 1 base, leaving 8 bases between the germline ends. CDR1 is MGHDK and CDR2 is SYGVNS in the germline V gene. After 5'RACE with constant-segment primers, TCR alpha and TCR beta cDNA libraries carrying sample barcodes and UMIs were obtained. Via MiXCR, TCRdb re-called the 5' RACE reads, giving one row per CDR3 protein. The sample has about 470,000 distinct CDR3 sequences, around a quarter seen once. This clonotype was recorded at least ten times. No antigen is known for it. This TCR derives from an adult woman who had mild COVID-19 (a few samples of this study predate the infection). Cell type and time point are not known. The chain couples TRBV25-1 to TRBJ2-1, with D possibly called TRBD1 or TRBD2 (5 bases each). Sequences were obtained from PBMCs or a T cell subset sorted from them (not recorded which). The CDR3 DNA reads as TGTGCCAGCAGTGCAGAGGGGTCCTACAATGAGCAGTTCTTC. Protein product: CASSAEGSYNEQFF.